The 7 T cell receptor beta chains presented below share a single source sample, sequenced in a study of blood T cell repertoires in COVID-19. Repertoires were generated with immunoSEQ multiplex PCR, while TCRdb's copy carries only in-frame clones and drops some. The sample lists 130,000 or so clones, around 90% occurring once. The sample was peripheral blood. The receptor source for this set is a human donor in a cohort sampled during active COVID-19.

The DNA of the CDR3 is TGTGCCAGCAGTTTGCAAGGGAGGGACTACCAGACCCAGTACTTC. This codes for CASSLQGRDYQTQYF. V usage is TRBV28 and J usage is TRBJ2-5; 7 positions agree with TRBD2. The germline CDR1 and CDR2 sequences are MDHEN and SYDVKM. The CDR3 is 15 amino acids. V was clipped by 3 bases and J by 6 bases; unmatched bases: 10.

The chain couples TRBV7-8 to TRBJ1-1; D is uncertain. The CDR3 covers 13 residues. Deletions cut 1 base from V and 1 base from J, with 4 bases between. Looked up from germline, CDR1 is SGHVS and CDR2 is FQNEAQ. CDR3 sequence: CASSLGANTEAFF. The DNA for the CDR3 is TGTGCCAGCAGCTTAGGGGCGAACACTGAAGCTTTCTTT.

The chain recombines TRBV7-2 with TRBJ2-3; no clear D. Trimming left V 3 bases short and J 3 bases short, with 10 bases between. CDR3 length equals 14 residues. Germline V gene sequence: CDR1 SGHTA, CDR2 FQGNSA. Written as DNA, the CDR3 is TGTGCCAGCAGCTTCAGGCTATCAACAGATACGCAGTATTTT. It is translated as CASSFRLSTDTQYF.

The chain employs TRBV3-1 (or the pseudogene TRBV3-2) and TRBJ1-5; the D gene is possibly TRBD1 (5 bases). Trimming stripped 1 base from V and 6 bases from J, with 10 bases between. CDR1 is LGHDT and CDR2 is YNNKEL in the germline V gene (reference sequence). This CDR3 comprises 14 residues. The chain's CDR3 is CASSQVRGSQPQHF. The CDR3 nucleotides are TGTGCCAGCAGCCAAGTAAGGGGTTCTCAGCCCCAGCATTTT.

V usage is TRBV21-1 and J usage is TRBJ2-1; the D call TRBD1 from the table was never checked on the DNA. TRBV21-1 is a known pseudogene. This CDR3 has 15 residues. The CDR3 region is CASSKVQGADNEQFF. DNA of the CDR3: TGTGCCAGCAGCAAAGTGCAGGGGGCGGACAATGAGCAGTTCTTC.

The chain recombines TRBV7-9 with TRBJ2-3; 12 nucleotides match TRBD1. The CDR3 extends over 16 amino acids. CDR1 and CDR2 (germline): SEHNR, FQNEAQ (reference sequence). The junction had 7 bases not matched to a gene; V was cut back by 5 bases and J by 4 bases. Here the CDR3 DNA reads TGTGCCAGCAGCCCCGGGGACAGGGGGCTATCAGATACGCAGTATTTT. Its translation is CASSPGDRGLSDTQYF.

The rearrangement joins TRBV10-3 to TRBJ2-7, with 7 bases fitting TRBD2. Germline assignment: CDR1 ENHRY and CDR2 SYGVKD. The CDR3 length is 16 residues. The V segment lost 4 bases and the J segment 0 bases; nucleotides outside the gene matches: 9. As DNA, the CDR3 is TGTGCCATCAGTGGGGTAATAGCGGGTAGCTCCTACGAGCAGTACTTC. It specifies CAISGVIAGSSYEQYF.